This TCR beta chain was found in a study of regulatory T cells in long-lasting Graves disease (dated by TCRdb to about 2021). For context, the study as a whole: In the newly diagnosed Graves' disease group, patients had been taking antithyroid drugs for less than 3 months. Patients with persistent Graves' disease were compared with patients with newly diagnosed Graves' disease using TCR sequencing and RNA sequencing of peripheral blood. The study took place in China and was registered as a clinical trial. A total of around 35 samples underwent TCR sequencing: 13 from persistent and about 20 from newly diagnosed Graves' disease patients.

What the research found in general, with its limitations: Sequencing and analysis were restricted to the TCR beta chain. The authors acknowledged the small sample size as a limitation that may reduce accuracy. Only peripheral blood was studied, because thyroid tissue, the primary lesion, was inaccessible. Compared with newly diagnosed patients, patients with persistent Graves' disease had lower TCR Shannon entropy and fewer highly expanded clones, which suggests clonal expansion. More public clonotypes were shared among persistent patients (about 2,800) than among newly diagnosed patients (roughly 1,000).

This specimen's time point label, per the study, means: newly diagnosed GD, antithyroid drugs for less than 3 months. RNA was extracted from PBMCs in TRIzol for both TCR sequencing and RNA sequencing. The diagnosis of Graves' disease followed American Thyroid Association guidelines. The patients came from an endocrinology department in Xi'an, China. From each patient, around 9 milliliters of peripheral blood was collected into an EDTA anticoagulant tube. Ficoll Paque Plus density gradient separation was used to isolate PBMCs, and no further T cell sorting was performed. An Agilent 2100 Bioanalyzer and agarose gel were used to assess RNA quality, and a NanoDrop 2000 was used to measure RNA concentration. Details on this clonotype: Its antigen target is currently unknown. No base-level quality is on record; no much larger clone is a single base apart.

The method was multiplex PCR. These reads were obtained on an Illumina HiSeq 4000. TCR beta libraries were built with iRepertoire HTBI primers and Arm-PCR amplification of CDR3 regions. Before sequencing, the PCR products underwent gel purification. Per the authors' processing: Gene usage analysis of CDR3 amino acid clonotypes used the roughly 60 TRBV and about 15 TRBJ segments found across samples. Filtered high-quality paired reads were merged into contigs using COPE and FqMerger. BLAST was used to align contigs to IMGT TRBV, TRBD and TRBJ reference genes, and CDR3 was defined according to IMGT. Any clonotype with a frequency above 0.1% was counted as a highly expanded clone. Shannon entropy was used to measure repertoire diversity, and the Gini coefficient was used to measure V-J evenness. A clonotype was considered public if more than one individual shared it. TCRdb handled the public reads itself, with Q25 trimming in fastp and clone calling in MiXCR, and kept productive beta chains. CDR3 protein duplicates are merged, each entry listing the most common genes and DNA. The V and J calls were determined by TCRdb, not by the authors. The sample table shows roughly 510,000 distinct CDR3 sequences, and roughly a sixth are seen once. 9.5% to 15% of the sample rests with the top ten.

The sample was also linked to a second study, of T cells in Graves' hyperthyroidism and ophthalmopathy. The second paper further reports: Stable Graves' hyperthyroidism was defined as no progression to ophthalmopathy during 18 months of follow-up. Hyperthyroidism patients were newly diagnosed, had a disease duration of under 2 months, and were aged 18 to 65 years. Any patient with an uncontrolled infection, another autoimmune disease, pregnancy or lactation was excluded. Diagnoses were based on clinical symptoms, serum thyroxine and TRAb, thyroid ultrasound and orbital computed tomography. The first round of RT-PCR for the TCR CDR3 was performed with the HTBI primer set and the Qiagen OneStep RT-PCR kit. Most expanded thyroid clonotypes (frequency above 0.001) were also detected in blood, a finding suggesting that blood repertoires may reflect thyroid immune responses. In cross-validation, a model built on a 13 V-J signature told ophthalmopathy apart from stable hyperthyroidism with 85% to 90% sensitivity and approximately 84% specificity, and in testing the same model reached 80%/75%. In validation, the model predicted progression to ophthalmopathy a median of around 6.5 months before onset, with approximately 71% sensitivity and about 72% specificity. To identify distinguishing TCR V-J signatures, a discovery cohort of some 99 patients was used, comprising some 45 with Graves' ophthalmopathy and about 59 with stable Graves' hyperthyroidism. An independent validation cohort of around 19 hyperthyroidism patients and 17 patients who later progressed to ophthalmopathy tested prospective prediction of ophthalmopathy. The 85 to 100 discovery patients were divided at random into training and test sets in a 7:3 ratio. Thyroid tissue and blood T-cell repertoires from six Graves' hyperthyroidism patients were also compared in the study. After blood sampling, hyperthyroidism patients were treated with methimazole at a starting dose of 30 mg daily, and ophthalmopathy patients were treated with high-dose intravenous methylprednisolone. The libraries were constructed in a second round of multiplex PCR and then size-selected and purified. The libraries were sequenced on an Illumina HiSeq2000 using paired-end 100 bp reads. SOAPnuke was used to process the raw data, throwing out any read that contained adapters or uncalled bases, had a mean Phred below 15, or lacked an exact constant-primer or identifier match. High-quality paired reads were merged using COPE v1.2.5, and each unique nucleotide sequence was defined as a clonotype. Clonotypes were aligned to IMGT TRBV, TRBD and TRBJ reference segments using MiTCR v1.1. Analysis was restricted to V-J combinations with a frequency above 0.0001, which covered roughly 99% of repertoires. A TCS score was defined as the ratio of F50 (clonal expansion) to E x V (chaos), with BLOSUM62-based TCRdist applied between CDR3 peptides within each V-J. Welch's t-statistics and random forest reduced around 520 V-J features to around 14, which were used in a naive Bayes classifier (R e1071). No statistical method was used to fix the sample size in advance, and group allocation was not hidden from the investigators. TCR Vbeta CDR3 sequencing of 120 to 150 peripheral blood samples (about 45 ophthalmopathy, 75 to 80 hyperthyroidism and approximately 17 progressor patients) is reported in the paper.

Sequencing used peripheral blood mononuclear cells (PBMCs), obtained at new diagnosis, from a patient treated with antithyroid drugs. This receptor was taken from a man aged 18 to 30 with Graves disease. Donor details come from another sample of the same person, matched by shared clones.

The CDR3 protein: CASSFPMNTEAFF. The base sequence is TGTGCCAGCAGCTTCCCCATGAACACTGAAGCTTTCTTT. The rearranged segments are TRBV7-3 and TRBJ1-1; no D segment can be confidently identified. V is clipped by 3 bases and J by 0 bases, and the sequence between their germline boundaries is 5 bases long. Spanning cysteine to phenylalanine, the CDR3 consists of 13 amino acids. Only the CDR3 DNA stays, 39 bases, in frame from base 1. CDR1 and CDR2 are read off the germline V gene as SGHTA and FQGTGA.